The T cell receptor beta chain described here comes from a study of post-analysis software for immune sequencing data. Background on the study: Relapsing-remitting, secondary progressive and progressive-relapsing forms of multiple sclerosis all featured among disease courses.

The CDR3 is 14 residues long. J lost 4 bases, V lost 2 bases, and 8 bases had no gene match. Germline loops: CDR1 DFQATT, CDR2 SNEGSKA (reference sequence). Findings of the study overall: A significant reduction in normalized Chao1 diversity was observed in multiple sclerosis patients versus controls. A few TRBV segments, TRBV5-6, TRBV5-1 and TRBV20-1 among them, were found more frequent in patients than controls. Under the F measure, samples that were prepared in one batch clustered strongly together.

This clonotype turned up a few times. Its antigen is currently unknown. Unique molecular identifiers were present in the TCR beta cDNA libraries. T cells, roughly 0.9 to 11 million of them, yielded about half a million cDNA molecules. TCRdb redid the calling of the PCR reads with MiXCR, one entry per CDR3 protein. Of approximately 730,000 distinct CDR3 sequences in the sample, less than 35% were seen once. The source material was blood. This TCR was sampled from a girl aged 10 to 17 with multiple sclerosis. The chain carries TRBV20-1 and TRBJ2-7; 7 bases agree with TRBD1. CDR3 nucleotide sequence: TGCAGTGCTAGAAAACAGGGGAATATTTACGAGCAGTACTTC. This encodes CSARKQGNIYEQYF.